This passage covers 15 T cell receptor beta chains from one sample sequenced in a study of radiation and T cells in renal cell carcinoma. Sequencing was performed with immunoSEQ multiplex PCR; in TCRdb, only in-frame clones are kept and a portion is missing. The sample holds about 150,000 clones; about 88% are singletons and the top ten take 12%. Sample time point: baseline pretreatment blood. Documented treatment: 15 Gy SBRT to primary tumor, nephrectomy 4 weeks later. Sequencing was performed on blood, taken from a patient whose treatment included radiotherapy and nephrectomy. Receptors were obtained from a woman between 50 and 59 years old with renal cell carcinoma.

The rearrangement uses TRBV18 and TRBJ2-7, with D tentatively TRBD1 (6 bases). The CDR3 is 13 residues long. V was cut by 2 bases and J by 6 bases, with 11 bases left in between. Germline lookup yields CDR1 KGHSH and CDR2 LQKENI. CDR3 amino acids: CASSPAQGFEQYF. DNA for the CDR3: TGTGCCAGCTCACCAGCACAGGGATTCGAGCAGTACTTC.

V gene TRBV5-1 combines with J gene TRBJ1-1; D may be TRBD1 (5 bases). Trimming pared 4 bases from V and 11 bases from J, leaving 24 bases between. Germline values: CDR1 SGHRS, CDR2 YFSETQ. The CDR3 is 15 residues long. As DNA, the CDR3 is TGCGCCAGCAGCCCGACCGGGACGGACATTTCTAGGGCTTTCTTT. Translated: CASSPTGTDISRAFF. The variable domain in full, with the rest retrieved from reference TRBV5-1 and TRBJ1-1, is KAGVTQTPRYLIKTRGQQVTLSCSPISGHRSVSWYQQTPGQGLQFLFEYFSETQRNKGNFPGRFSGRQFSNSRSEMNVSTLELGDSALYLCASSPTGTDISRAFFGQGTRLTVV.

This clone was seen just once. V gene TRBV7-2 combines with J gene TRBJ1-5; no reliable D call. Germline V lookup: CDR1 SGHTA, CDR2 FQGNSA. This CDR3 contains 14 residues. Trimming took off 1 base at V and 4 bases at J, with 8 bases between the two ends. The CDR3: CASSLVPYNQPQHF. CDR3 bases: TGTGCCAGCAGCTTAGTGCCCTATAATCAGCCCCAGCATTTT.

The genes are TRBV5-1 and TRBJ2-5; D gene unclear. The CDR3 contains 16 residues. V was cut by 0 bases and J by 5 bases, with 17 bases left in between. The germline CDR1 and CDR2 sequences are SGHRS and YFSETQ. CDR3 loop: CASSLDSWRPQETQYF. CDR3 DNA: TGCGCCAGCAGCTTGGATTCCTGGCGGCCCCAGGAGACCCAGTACTTC.

This clone was seen a handful of times. V and J are TRBV11-2 and TRBJ2-1; TRBD1 matches at 8 bases. The CDR3 is made up of 15 amino acids. Germline CDR1 SGHAT, CDR2 FQNNGV. V lost 1 base and J lost 10; bases outside the gene matches: 9. The CDR3 nucleotides read TGTGCCAGCAGCTTAGCCCTGGACAGGGTTGGGGAGCAGTTCTTC. This sequence encodes CASSLALDRVGEQFF.

This rearrangement joins TRBV7-2 to TRBJ1-2, with TRBD1 as a possible D gene (5 bases). The ends were cut back, 1 base at V and 4 bases at J, with 16 bases in the middle. The CDR3 is 16 amino acids. Per the germline V gene, CDR1 is SGHTA and CDR2 is FQGNSA. The CDR3 coding sequence is TGTGCCAGCAGCTTAGAGGTTGGGGGGGACGGCTATGGCTACACCTTC. Protein: CASSLEVGGDGYGYTF.

The chain couples TRBV30 to TRBJ1-5; D is possibly TRBD1 (5 bases). Deletions cut 0 bases from V and 0 bases from J, with 9 bases between. The CDR3 runs 15 residues. Germline assignment: CDR1 GTSNPN and CDR2 SVGIG (reference sequence). CDR3 residues: CAWSVGGFSNQPQHF. The CDR3 DNA sequence: TGTGCCTGGAGTGTGGGGGGTTTTAGCAATCAGCCCCAGCATTTT. Drawing the rest from reference TRBV30 and TRBJ1-5, the complete variable domain is SQTIHQWPATLVQPVGSPLSLECTVEGTSNPNLYWYRQAAGRGLQLLFYSVGIGQISSEVPQNLSASRPQDRQFILSSKKLLLSDSGFYLCAWSVGGFSNQPQHFGDGTRLSIL.

The rearrangement uses TRBV11-1 and TRBJ2-2; tentatively, D is TRBD1 (5 bases). The V end was cut by 1 base, the J end by 2 bases, with 8 bases between. Germline loops: CDR1 SGHAT, CDR2 FQDESV (reference sequence). This CDR3 has 15 residues. The CDR3 nucleotides are TGTGCCAGCAGCTTAGATAGGGGAAACACCGGGGAGCTGTTTTTT. The encoded protein is CASSLDRGNTGELFF.

The rearrangement uses TRBV2 and TRBJ1-6, with no clear D. Trimming took 4 bases from V and 0 from J, leaving 10 bases between them. Germline CDR1 and CDR2: SNHLY and FYNNEI. The CDR3 is 16 residues long. The CDR3 loop is CASSAEESSYNSPLHF. Written as DNA, the CDR3 is TGTGCCAGCAGTGCGGAGGAGAGCTCCTATAATTCACCCCTCCACTTT.

The V gene is TRBV6-1, the J gene TRBJ1-5, with TRBD1 identical over 7 bases. Germline V CDR1 and CDR2: MNHNS, SASEGT. This CDR3 region has 15 residues. V lost 7 bases to trimming and J lost 3 bases; unmatched junction nucleotides: 9. The DNA for the CDR3 is TGTGCCAGCAACCCTCTTGGGACAGCCAATCAGCCCCAGCATTTT. Amino acid sequence: CASNPLGTANQPQHF.

CDR3 sequence: CASSTLESGANVLTF. CDR3 nucleotide sequence: TGTGCCAGTAGTACTTTGGAGTCTGGGGCCAACGTCCTGACTTTC. The J gene is TRBJ2-6, the V gene TRBV19; D gene ambiguous. Trimming took 4 bases from V and 1 from J, leaving 8 bases between them. The CDR3 extends over 15 amino acids. Germline V CDR1 and CDR2: LNHDA, SQIVND (reference sequence).

The V call is TRBV15, the J call TRBJ2-4; TRBD2 might be the D (7 bases). The CDR3 length is 16 residues. V was shortened by 1 base and J by 4 bases, with 14 bases between the two germline ends. The germline gives CDR1 LNHNV, CDR2 YYDKDF (reference sequence). This CDR3 is CATSRGGGGEKNIQYF. CDR3 in DNA: TGTGCCACCAGCAGAGGGGGGGGCGGAGAGAAAAACATTCAGTACTTC.

J is TRBJ1-1 and V is TRBV18; D call uncertain. The CDR3 extends over 14 amino acids. Germline values: CDR1 KGHSH, CDR2 LQKENI. V lost 1 base and J lost 1, with 7 bases in between. CDR3 sequence: CASSPQGPNTEAFF. The CDR3 DNA sequence: TGTGCCAGCTCACCACAGGGCCCGAACACTGAAGCTTTCTTT.

This sequence joins TRBV30 and TRBJ1-5; tentatively, D is TRBD1 (5 bases). The V and J ends lost 2 bases and 4 bases respectively, with 12 bases between them. The CDR3 has 14 amino acids. The germline V gene encodes CDR1 GTSNPN and CDR2 SVGIG (reference sequence). For the CDR3, the DNA is TGTGCCTGGAGTCAACAGGCCGGAAATCAGCCCCAGCATTTT. Protein product: CAWSQQAGNQPQHF.

Comments on this clone: The junction departs from the called germline gene at one end, perhaps through a read error. The gene calls are TRBV7-7 and TRBJ2-1; TRBD1 matches at 7 bases. Looked up from germline, CDR1 is SSHAT and CDR2 is FNYEAQ (reference sequence). There are 15 residues in the CDR3. The CDR3 DNA is TGTGCTAGCAGCTTAGGCCTCTCAGGGGGCAATGAGCAGTTCTTC. It encodes CASSLGLSGGNEQFF.